Shown below are 21 T cell receptor beta chains from a single sample sequenced in a study of blood T cell repertoires in COVID-19. Using immunoSEQ multiplex PCR, the repertoire was profiled, and TCRdb retains in-frame clones only, with some absent. The sample has more than 90,000 clones; roughly 80% are singletons. What was sequenced was peripheral blood. The receptors were sampled from a man between 65 and 80 years old with acute or convalescent COVID-19.

J is TRBJ1-4 and V is TRBV19, with D possibly matching TRBD1 (5 bases). The germline CDR1 and CDR2 sequences are LNHDA and SQIVND (reference sequence). The CDR3 sequence is 13 residues long. Trimming took 2 bases from V and 5 from J, leaving 6 bases between them. The CDR3 DNA sequence: TGTGCCAGTAGTATACAGGGAAATGAAAAACTGTTTTTT. Translation: CASSIQGNEKLFF.

The gene calls are TRBV5-8 and TRBJ1-5; D not resolved. Germline CDR1 is SGHTS and CDR2 is YDEGEE. V lost 3 bases to trimming and J lost 5 bases, with 12 bases between them. CDR3 size: 14 residues. The CDR3 loop is CASSSPIRDQPQHF. In DNA, the CDR3 is TGTGCCAGCAGCTCCCCAATTCGGGATCAGCCCCAGCATTTT.

The chain uses TRBV5-1 and TRBJ2-7; D is unclear. V was shortened by 0 bases and J by 5 bases, with 6 bases between the two germline ends. CDR3 length equals 12 residues. Germline lookup yields CDR1 SGHRS and CDR2 YFSETQ. The CDR3 DNA sequence: TGCGCCAGCAGCTTGGCGTCCCACGAGCAGTACTTC. Protein: CASSLASHEQYF.

V and J are TRBV2 and TRBJ1-2, with a weak D call TRBD1 (5 bases). CDR3 length: 12 residues. CDR1 SNHLY and CDR2 FYNNEI come from the germline V gene. V was trimmed by 5 bases and J by 11 bases, leaving 15 bases between them. The CDR3 nucleotides are TGTGCCAGCAGTCAAATGGGGCAGGATTACACCTTC. Its translation is CASSQMGQDYTF.

J is TRBJ2-1 and V is TRBV7-3; TRBD2 agrees at 7 bases. CDR1 and CDR2 (germline): SGHTA, FQGTGA. CDR3 length: 16 amino acids. V was pared by 5 bases and J by 0 bases, with 7 bases of the junction left unmatched. CDR3 sequence reads: CASSNLGGSSYNEQFF. CDR3 in DNA: TGTGCCAGCAGCAACCTCGGGGGGAGCTCCTACAATGAGCAGTTCTTC.

This clone was recorded a few times. This chain uses TRBV28 with TRBJ1-2, with D possibly TRBD1 on 6 matching bases. The CDR3 has 16 residues. Germline values: CDR1 MDHEN, CDR2 SYDVKM. V was shortened by 5 bases and J by 2 bases, with 18 bases between the two germline ends. CDR3 in amino acids: CASSLMSGVLNYGYTF. In DNA, the CDR3 is TGTGCCAGCAGTCTCATGTCAGGGGTTCTAAACTATGGCTACACCTTC.

The chain uses TRBV9 and TRBJ2-7; 8 nucleotides agree with TRBD1. Per germline, CDR1 SGDLS and CDR2 YYNGEE. The V and J ends lost 4 bases and 10 bases, in that order; junction bases with no gene match: 4. The CDR3 has 11 amino acids. The CDR3 reads CASSSQGAQYF. The CDR3, as DNA: TGTGCCAGCAGCTCCCAGGGGGCCCAGTACTTC.

The chain couples TRBV5-4 to TRBJ2-7, with 8 bases lining up with TRBD2. The J segment lost 2 bases and the V segment lost 4 bases, leaving 8 bases of the junction unmatched. CDR1 is SGHNT and CDR2 is YYREEE in the germline V gene (reference sequence). This CDR3 comprises 15 residues. CDR3 DNA sequence: TGTGCCAGCAGCCCCAAAGCGGGGGAAACCTACGAGCAGTACTTC. Translated: CASSPKAGETYEQYF.

The genes are TRBV28 and TRBJ2-7, with 8 positions matching TRBD2. CDR3 size: 12 residues. J gave up 9 bases and V 2 bases, and 3 bases lay outside the gene matches. The germline V gene has CDR1 MDHEN and CDR2 SYDVKM. The CDR3 nucleotides read TGTGCCAGCAGTTTAAACAGCGGGGGGCAGTACTTC. It yields the protein CASSLNSGGQYF.

The V gene is TRBV3-1 (or the pseudogene TRBV3-2), the J gene TRBJ1-3; a possible D gene is TRBD1 (5 bases). The CDR3 is 15 amino acids. Trimming left V 1 base short and J 4 bases short, with 11 bases between. CDR1 and CDR2 from the germline V gene are LGHDT and YNNKEL (reference sequence). For the CDR3, the DNA is TGTGCCAGCAGCCAAGGGGGCAGCGTCGGAAACACCATATATTTT. It specifies CASSQGGSVGNTIYF.

V gene TRBV7-2 combines with J gene TRBJ1-1; 8 positions agree with TRBD1. The germline V gene encodes CDR1 SGHTA and CDR2 FQGNSA. The J segment lost 11 bases and the V segment lost 0 bases, leaving 8 bases of the junction unmatched. This CDR3 has 14 residues. The CDR3, as DNA: TGTGCCAGCAGCTTAGCCCAGGGGGCCCTGGCTGCTTTCTTT. Amino acids: CASSLAQGALAAFF.

The sample holds one count of this clone. The chain couples TRBV30 to TRBJ1-1; 9 bases agree with TRBD1. The V gene's germline CDR1 is GTSNPN and CDR2 SVGIG (reference sequence). The CDR3 is made up of 14 amino acids. V shed 2 bases and J 6 bases; nucleotides not matched to a gene: 7. The CDR3 DNA is TGTGCCTGGAGTATCACAGGGGGCAAGTCTGAAGCTTTCTTT. This translates into CAWSITGGKSEAFF.

The chain is built from TRBV29-1 and TRBJ2-3; D perhaps matches TRBD1 (6 bases). Trimming took 6 bases from V and 1 from J, leaving 17 bases between them. Germline CDR1 is SQVTM and CDR2 is ANQGSEA. The CDR3 consists of 15 residues. CDR3 bases: TGCAGCGTGAAAAGGGGGACCGGCCGCACAGATACGCAGTATTTT. It translates to CSVKRGTGRTDTQYF.

This clone was detected only once. V and J are TRBV7-3 and TRBJ1-3; D ambiguous. The germline CDR1 and CDR2 sequences are SGHTA and FQGTGA. V dropped 2 bases and J dropped 0 bases, with 5 bases sitting between them. The CDR3 is 14 amino acids. The CDR3 nucleotides read TGTGCCAGCAGCTTATCCGGCTCTGGAAACACCATATATTTT. As protein: CASSLSGSGNTIYF.

For this clone: At one end, the junction sequence differs from germline, possibly due to a read error. CDR3 residues: CASTLRVKGAVGNTIYF. CDR3 coding DNA: TGTGCCAGCACCTTACGGGTTAAGGGGGCGGTTGGAAACACCATATATTTT. The V gene is TRBV11-2, the J gene TRBJ1-3; TRBD1 matches at 7 bases. Germline V gene data show CDR1 as SGHAT and CDR2 as FQNNGV. The CDR3 has 17 amino acids.

The chain joins TRBV18 to TRBJ1-1; a weak D match, TRBD1 (5 bases). CDR1 and CDR2 from the germline V gene are KGHSH and LQKENI. The CDR3 has 14 amino acids. The V end was cut by 5 bases, the J end by 5 bases, with 15 bases between. The CDR3 DNA follows: TGTGCCAGCTCAGCGGGGGGTATAGGGACTGAAGCTTTCTTT. Protein: CASSAGGIGTEAFF. Drawing the rest from reference TRBV18 and TRBJ1-1, the complete variable domain is NAGVMQNPRHLVRRRGQEARLRCSPMKGHSHVYWYRQLPEEGLKFMVYLQKENIIDESGMPKERFSAEFPKEGPSILRIQQVVRGDSAAYFCASSAGGIGTEAFFGQGTRLTVV.

This clone was observed a few times. This chain uses TRBV7-8 with TRBJ2-5; 8 bases line up with TRBD1. Trimming cost V 5 bases and J 2 bases; bases outside gene matches: 7. This CDR3 is 15 amino acids long. Per the germline V gene, CDR1 is SGHVS and CDR2 is FQNEAQ. CDR3 DNA: TGTGCCAGCAGCCGGACAGGGAGTCCGCAAGAGACCCAGTACTTC. This sequence encodes CASSRTGSPQETQYF.

The V call is TRBV30, the J call TRBJ2-3; 8 bases agree with TRBD2. Trimming removed 7 bases from V and 2 bases from J; junction bases left unmatched: 5. The CDR3 is 13 residues long. Germline lookup yields CDR1 GTSNPN and CDR2 SVGIG (reference sequence). The CDR3 DNA reads TGTGCCTACAAGCGGGAGAACACAGATACGCAGTATTTT. Translating it yields CAYKRENTDTQYF.

This rearrangement joins TRBV2 to TRBJ1-1, with 7 bases that match TRBD1. CDR1 and CDR2 (germline): SNHLY, FYNNEI. V gave up 4 bases and J gave up 1 base; unmatched junction bases: 3. The CDR3 loop spans 14 amino acids. This CDR3 reads CASSGAGGNTEAFF. CDR3 nucleotide sequence: TGTGCCAGCAGTGGGGCAGGGGGGAACACTGAAGCTTTCTTT.

V and J are TRBV18 and TRBJ1-5, with TRBD1 matching over 12 bases. After removal of 3 bases from V and 7 bases from J, the junction contained 7 bases not matched to a gene. CDR3 length equals 16 residues. The germline gives CDR1 KGHSH, CDR2 LQKENI. CDR3 protein: CASSPSGQGAFQPQHF. The CDR3 region has the DNA TGTGCCAGCTCACCCTCGGGACAGGGGGCATTCCAGCCCCAGCATTTT.

Remarks on this clone: Other DNA sequences from this sample encode an identical CDR3 as well. The chain employs TRBV5-4 and TRBJ2-3; 8 bases fit TRBD2. The germline V gene has CDR1 SGHNT and CDR2 YYREEE (reference sequence). The CDR3 totals 16 residues. V lost 0 bases to trimming and J lost 0 bases; unmatched junction nucleotides: 3. The CDR3 DNA follows: TGTGCCAGCAGCTTGGGGACTAGCCGCAGCACAGATACGCAGTATTTT. Its translation: CASSLGTSRSTDTQYF.